This T cell receptor beta chain was observed in a study of early T cells in non-severe SARS-CoV-2 infection. Study in general: With bulk RNA from unsorted whole blood as input, sequencing yielded unpaired chains. Study-level findings and limits: The study's VDJdb matching favored anti-spike CD8 responses and missed private and CD4 specificities.

This clonotype was observed many times. As yet, its antigen is unknown. Germline values: CDR1 MNHEY, CDR2 SVGEGT. The CDR3 covers 12 residues. V lost 6 bases, J lost 4 bases, and 7 bases lay in between. Individual cDNA molecules received unique molecular identifiers. TCRdb re-called the 5' RACE reads with MiXCR, one entry per CDR3 protein. Counted here are tens of thousands of distinct CDR3 sequences, about 4% occurring once; the ten biggest clones make up roughly 4.5%. The chain joins TRBV6-2 or TRBV6-3 to TRBJ2-1, with a tentative D call TRBD2 (6 bases). The TCR originated in an adult who was a healthcare worker with PCR-confirmed SARS-CoV-2 infection or an uninfected control (not recorded which). The sample consisted of whole blood. The CDR3 is CASRTSYNEQFF. In DNA form, the CDR3 reads TGTGCCAGCAGGACTAGTTACAATGAGCAGTTCTTC.